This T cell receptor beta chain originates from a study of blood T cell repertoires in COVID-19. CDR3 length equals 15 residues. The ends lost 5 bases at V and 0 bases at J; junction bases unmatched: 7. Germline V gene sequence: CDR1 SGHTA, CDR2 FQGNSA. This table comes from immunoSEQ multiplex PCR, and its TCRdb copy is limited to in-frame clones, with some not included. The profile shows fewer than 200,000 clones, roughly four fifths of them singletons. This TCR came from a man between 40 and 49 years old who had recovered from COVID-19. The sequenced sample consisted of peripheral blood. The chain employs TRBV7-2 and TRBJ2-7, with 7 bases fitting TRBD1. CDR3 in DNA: TGTGCCAGCAGCCCCTTTGGGACAGCCTCCTACGAGCAGTACTTC. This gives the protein CASSPFGTASYEQYF.